The present T cell receptor beta chain was sequenced within a study of CD8+CD57+ T cells in acquired aplastic anemia. Looking at the study overall: Sorting CD4+ and CD8+ cells gave DNA averaging 3.2 ug. Healthy donors yielded 8.5 million to 13 million CD4+ cell reads on average.

This clonotype has a single count. Genomic DNA constituted the template upon which TCR beta VDJ and CDR3 profiling was performed. A single record per CDR3 protein comes from TCRdb applying MiXCR to the reads. The sample yields 60,000 or so distinct CDR3 sequences, around 50% seen once. CDR3 length: 14 residues. Trimming at V came to 5 bases and at J to 4 bases, leaving 7 bases not matched to a gene. Germline assignment: CDR1 SGHRS and CDR2 YFSETQ. V and J are TRBV5-1 and TRBJ1-1, with 8 bases matching TRBD1. What was sequenced was sorted CD4+, CD8+, or CD8+CD57+ T cells (not recorded which) from PBMCs. This receptor was identified in a human donor in good health, serving as a control. The CDR3 DNA follows: TGCGCCAGCAGGCTCTCAGGGGGCACCACTGAAGCTTTCTTT. This encodes CASRLSGGTTEAFF.